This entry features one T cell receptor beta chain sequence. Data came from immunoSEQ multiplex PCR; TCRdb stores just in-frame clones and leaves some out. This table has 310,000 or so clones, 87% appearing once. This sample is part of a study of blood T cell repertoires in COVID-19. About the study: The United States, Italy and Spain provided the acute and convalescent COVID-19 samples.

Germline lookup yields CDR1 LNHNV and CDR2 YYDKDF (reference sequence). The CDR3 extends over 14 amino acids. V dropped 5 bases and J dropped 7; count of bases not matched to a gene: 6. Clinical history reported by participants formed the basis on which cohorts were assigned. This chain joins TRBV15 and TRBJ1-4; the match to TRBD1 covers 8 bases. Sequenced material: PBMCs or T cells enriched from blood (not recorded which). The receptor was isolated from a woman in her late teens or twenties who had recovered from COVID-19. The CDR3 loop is CATSGGTGSEKLFF. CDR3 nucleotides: TGTGCCACCAGCGGAGGGACAGGAAGTGAAAAACTGTTTTTT.